The next 4 T cell receptor beta chains were all read from a single sample in a study of Ad26.COV2.S vaccination and SARS-CoV-2 variants. Data came from immunoSEQ multiplex PCR; TCRdb stores just in-frame clones and leaves some out. The sample has roughly 500,000 clones; roughly 89% are singletons. As to treatment: 15 to 20 received Ad26.COV2.S at low or high dose, single or two shots; roughly five received placebo; per-sample allocation not given. Collection of the samples took place on day 63 after the first injection of vaccine or placebo. Specimen: peripheral blood, collected in a trial of Ad26.COV2.S vaccine versus placebo. These receptors were obtained from a person aged 18-60 years who received the Ad26.COV2.S COVID-19 vaccine or a placebo.

On this clone itself: This sample includes further DNA sequences coding for the same CDR3. CDR3 nucleotide sequence: TGCGCCAGCAGCCAAGTTGGCAGTAATTCACCCCTCCACTTT. Translation: CASSQVGSNSPLHF. The chain couples TRBV4-3 to TRBJ1-6, with D uncertain. This CDR3 has 14 residues. CDR1 is LGHNA, CDR2 YSLEER, per germline. Between the trimmed V and J ends, which lost 1 base and 6 bases, there was a span of 7 bases.

This chain connects TRBV5-1 to TRBJ1-2; 8 bases agree with TRBD1. The V gene end was trimmed by 0 bases and the J gene end by 4 bases; junction bases not matched to a gene: 5. The CDR3 consists of 15 residues. Germline CDR1 and CDR2: SGHRS and YFSETQ. For the CDR3, the DNA is TGCGCCAGCAGCTTGGCGGGACAGGCCCCCTATGGCTACACCTTC. Translated, it gives CASSLAGQAPYGYTF.

To note about this clone: Other DNA sequences from this sample encode an identical CDR3 as well. The chain uses TRBV15 and TRBJ1-1; D not certain. The V end was cut by 1 base, the J end by 1 base, with 13 bases between. Germline CDR1 LNHNV, CDR2 YYDKDF (reference sequence). The CDR3 is 16 residues long. CDR3 nucleotides: TGTGCCACCAGCAGAGTAGTCGGGCGTGGGAACACTGAAGCTTTCTTT. Translating gives CATSRVVGRGNTEAFF.

The gene calls are TRBV11-1 and TRBJ2-3, with TRBD1 identical over 9 bases. The ends lost 4 bases at V and 4 bases at J; junction bases unmatched: 9. Germline V gives CDR1 SGHAT, CDR2 FQDESV (reference sequence). This CDR3 region has 16 residues. The CDR3 bases are TGTGCCAGCAGCTCACAGGGGGCGCCCGGCCCAGATACGCAGTATTTT. Its protein is CASSSQGAPGPDTQYF. The full variable domain, rest sourced from reference TRBV11-1 and TRBJ2-3, is EAEVAQSPRYKITEKSQAVAFWCDPISGHATLYWYRQILGQGPELLVQFQDESVVDDSQLPKDRFSAERLKGVDSTLKIQPAELGDSAMYLCASSSQGAPGPDTQYFGPGTRLTVL.